This paragraph reports one T cell receptor beta chain. Its antigen is not known. The length of the CDR3 is 14 residues. CDR1 MNHEY and CDR2 SMNVEV come from the germline V gene (reference sequence). Trimming pared 5 bases from V and 8 bases from J, leaving 15 bases between. This entry is derived from a study of cytomegalovirus exposure and HLA in healthy donors. Study-wide results and limits: Among TCR beta chains, those listed as cytomegalovirus-associated numbered roughly 150. The classifier reportedly diagnosed cytomegalovirus status with high specificity and sensitivity.

Sequenced by immunoSEQ multiplex PCR; TCRdb stores in-frame clones only, minus some. The sample has around 200,000 clones; 80% to 85% are singletons. The sample taken for sequencing was PBMCs. The receptor comes from a young woman in good health and CMV-seropositive. This chain connects TRBV27 to TRBJ1-4, with no clear D. CDR3 amino acids: CASSPRPRNEKLFF. DNA for the CDR3: TGTGCCAGCAGTCCGCGGCCGCGGAACGAAAAACTGTTTTTT.